This T cell receptor (beta chain) was sequenced in a study of shared clonotypes between healthy human individuals. Study-wide results and limits: Clonotype sharing among the donors was expected to vary with sequencing depth.

On this clone: The antigen is not known.

Researchers ran the assay at a deep level. When replicate PCRs were run on sorted subsets, they used about 200 ng DNA, 30,000 to 35,000 T cell genomes. TCRdb's copy holds only in-frame clones and misses some; the assay was immunoSEQ multiplex PCR. Here the sample spans some 1 million clones, more than 65% being singletons. The TCR originated in a man younger than 35 in good health. Sequencing was performed on memory CD4+ T cells sorted from blood. Subset noted: CD45RA-negative fraction.

The CDR3 nucleotides are TGCGCCAGCAGCCCCCGGATGATAGCGGGTAGCTCCTACAATGAGCAGTTCTTC. Protein: CASSPRMIAGSSYNEQFF. The rearrangement uses TRBV5-1 and TRBJ2-1, with 7 positions matching TRBD2. Germline values: CDR1 SGHRS, CDR2 YFSETQ. V gave up 4 bases and J gave up 0 bases; unmatched junction bases: 13. This CDR3 has 18 amino acids.